The clone carrying this T cell receptor (beta chain) showed up just once. What it binds is unknown. These data are taken from a study of OX40 agonist ivuxolimab in advanced cancers. For the study at large: Every patient in dose escalation had hepatocellular carcinoma, melanoma, renal cell or head and neck cancer. Study-wide points: What antigens the expanded peripheral T cells recognized was never established. CD4+ and CD8+ T cells in blood underwent clonal expansion by week 6 at 0.1 to 3.0 mg/kg.

At cycle 4 day 1, cycle 7 day 1, and baseline, blood was sampled. The repertoire was sequenced with immunoSEQ multiplex PCR; TCRdb's copy has only in-frame clones and lacks some. The sample has more than 80,000 clones, roughly 89% seen once. With 4 bases removed from V and 2 bases from J, the gap between germline ends came to 10 bases. Looked up from germline, CDR1 is SQVTM and CDR2 is ANQGSEA. The CDR3 length is 13 residues. This TCR came from an adult with an advanced solid tumor such as melanoma, head and neck, liver or kidney cancer. The chain is built from TRBV29-1 and TRBJ2-3; D remains ambiguous. The sequencing used CD4+ or CD8+ T cells sorted from blood, collected in a trial of the OX40 agonist ivuxolimab. The CDR3 here is CSVGIQPTDTQYF. In DNA form, the CDR3 reads TGCAGCGTTGGAATTCAGCCCACAGATACGCAGTATTTT.